This record concerns one T cell receptor (beta chain) sequence. What it recognizes is unknown. Germline V lookup: CDR1 MNHNS, CDR2 SASEGT. V lost 6 bases to trimming and J lost 2 bases; unmatched junction nucleotides: 3. This CDR3 is 13 amino acids long. The source of the sample is a study of cytomegalovirus exposure and HLA in healthy donors. Findings and limits, study-wide: The study flagged 150 to 200 TCR beta chains as cytomegalovirus-associated.

The PCR contained 60 Vbeta and 13 Jbeta primers. Sequenced by immunoSEQ multiplex PCR; TCRdb stores in-frame clones only, minus some. The data contain roughly 140,000 clones, roughly 80% of them singletons. The specimen sequenced was PBMCs. The receptor was derived from a man in his forties in good health and CMV-seropositive. The chain carries TRBV6-1 and TRBJ2-5; 7 nucleotides match TRBD1. The CDR3 spells CASRATGQETQYF. In DNA form, the CDR3 reads TGTGCCAGCAGAGCGACAGGGCAAGAGACCCAGTACTTC.